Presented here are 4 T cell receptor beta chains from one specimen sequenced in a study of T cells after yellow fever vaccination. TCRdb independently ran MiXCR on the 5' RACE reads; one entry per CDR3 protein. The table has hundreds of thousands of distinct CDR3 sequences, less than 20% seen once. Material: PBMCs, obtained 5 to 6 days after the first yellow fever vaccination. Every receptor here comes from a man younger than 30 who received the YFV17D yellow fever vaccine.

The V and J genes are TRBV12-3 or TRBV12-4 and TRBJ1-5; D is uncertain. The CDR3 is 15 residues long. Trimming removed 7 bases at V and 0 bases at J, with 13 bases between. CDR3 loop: CASTKGGNSNQPQHF. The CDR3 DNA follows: TGTGCCAGCACCAAAGGAGGAAATAGCAATCAGCCCCAGCATTTT.

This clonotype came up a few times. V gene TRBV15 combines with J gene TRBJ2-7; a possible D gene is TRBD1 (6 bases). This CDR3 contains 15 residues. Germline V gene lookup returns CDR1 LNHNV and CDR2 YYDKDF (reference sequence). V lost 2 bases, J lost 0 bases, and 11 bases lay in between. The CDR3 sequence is CATSRPDRISYEQYF. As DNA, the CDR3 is TGTGCCACCAGCAGACCAGACAGGATCTCCTACGAGCAGTACTTC.

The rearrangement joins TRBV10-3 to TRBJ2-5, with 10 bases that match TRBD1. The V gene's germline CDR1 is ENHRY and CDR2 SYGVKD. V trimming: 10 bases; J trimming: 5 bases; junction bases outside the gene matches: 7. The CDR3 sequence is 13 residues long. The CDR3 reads CATQTGGWETQYF. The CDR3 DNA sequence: TGTGCCACCCAGACAGGGGGCTGGGAGACCCAGTACTTC.

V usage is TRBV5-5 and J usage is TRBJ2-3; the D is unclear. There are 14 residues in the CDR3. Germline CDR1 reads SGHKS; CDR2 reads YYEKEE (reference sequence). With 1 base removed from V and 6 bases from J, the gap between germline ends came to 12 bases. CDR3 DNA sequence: TGTGCCAGCAGCTTGAGAGTCTATTTTGATACGCAGTATTTT. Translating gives CASSLRVYFDTQYF.